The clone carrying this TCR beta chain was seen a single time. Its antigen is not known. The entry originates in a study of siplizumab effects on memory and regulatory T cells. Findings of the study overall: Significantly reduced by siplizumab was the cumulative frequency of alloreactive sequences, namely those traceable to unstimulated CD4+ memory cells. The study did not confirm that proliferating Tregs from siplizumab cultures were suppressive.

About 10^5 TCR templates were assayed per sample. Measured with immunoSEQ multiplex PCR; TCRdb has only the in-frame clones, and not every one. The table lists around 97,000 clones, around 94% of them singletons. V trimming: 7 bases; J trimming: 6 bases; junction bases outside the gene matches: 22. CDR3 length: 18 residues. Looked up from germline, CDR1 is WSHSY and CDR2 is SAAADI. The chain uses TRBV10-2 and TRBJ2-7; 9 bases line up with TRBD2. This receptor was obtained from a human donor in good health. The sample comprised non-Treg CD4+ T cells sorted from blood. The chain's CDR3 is CASTSHLAGLNRRSEQYF. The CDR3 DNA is TGCGCCAGCACGAGCCATCTAGCGGGGCTTAATCGACGGTCCGAGCAGTACTTC.